This record looks at one T cell receptor beta chain sequence and its context. This sample stems from a study of blood T cell repertoires in COVID-19. Background on the study: Sites in the United States, Italy and Spain provided acute and convalescent COVID-19 samples. PBMCs, B-cell-depleted T cells, or T cells were the source of the cDNA or gDNA that made up the material.

Authors' analysis steps: Estimation of nucleated cell counts was performed using reference gene primer amplification. Here immunoSEQ multiplex PCR was the method, and the copy in TCRdb shows in-frame clones only, minus some. V, J and clone size derive from that table, while D and trimming were established from the DNA sequence. The table includes some 250,000 clones, 88% detected once. CDR1 and CDR2 (germline): SQVTM, ANQGSEA. CDR3 length: 13 residues. The V end lost 1 base, the J end lost 4 bases, and 11 bases lay between the germline ends. V is TRBV29-1 and J is TRBJ2-7; no reliable D call. The sequence derives from a human donor in a cohort sampled during active COVID-19. The sequenced sample was peripheral blood. The CDR3 coding sequence is TGCAGCGTTGAAGGAGAAACCTTTTACGAGCAGTACTTC. Its translation: CSVEGETFYEQYF.